This T cell receptor beta chain was sequenced in a study of T cells in Graves' hyperthyroidism and ophthalmopathy. The wider study: Any treatment followed the collection of peripheral blood at initial diagnosis.

V was trimmed by 2 bases and J by 6 bases, leaving 14 bases between them. This CDR3 is 14 amino acids long. CDR1 is MDHEN and CDR2 is SYDVKM in the germline V gene. RNA transcripts were the template for amplifying TCR beta CDR3 regions. When the TCR CDR3 underwent first-round RT-PCR, the HTBI primer set was used. TCRdb independently ran MiXCR on the multiplex PCR reads; one entry per CDR3 protein. There are hundreds of thousands of distinct CDR3 sequences in the sample; approximately 15% occur only once, and 3.5% to 4.5% lies in the top ten. This clonotype was found a few times. Orbital computed tomography, thyroid ultrasound, serum thyroxine and TRAb, and clinical symptoms together informed the diagnoses. Over 9 ml of fresh peripheral blood supplied the PBMCs.

Sequenced input: blood. The chain employs TRBV28 and TRBJ2-7; no clear D. This clonotype originated in a woman aged 40 to 49 with Graves' ophthalmopathy. The CDR3 DNA reads TGTGCCAGCAGTTTACACACTCGGGTCTTCGAGCAGTACTTC. Residues: CASSLHTRVFEQYF.